Sequencing of this TCR beta chain was carried out in a study of breast tumors, draining lymph nodes, adjacent tissues. Overall study results and limits: Most tumor T cells seemingly derive from lymph node, then expand in tumor. Tumor TCR diversity was below lymph nodes but above nontumor tissue.

From the multiplex PCR reads, TCRdb called clonotypes with MiXCR, one entry per CDR3 protein. This sample has 200,000 or so distinct CDR3 sequences, with roughly 31% found just once. Concerning this clonotype: The antigen is not known.

Breast cancer patients provided tissue from their axillary draining lymph nodes. The receptor was derived from a female donor with breast cancer. Some clones in this sample may be carry-over from other donors' samples. Source material: axillary lymph node tissue.

The CDR3 spells CASRVGWDAVNTEAFF. The CDR3 nucleotides are TGTGCCAGCAGGGTGGGGTGGGACGCAGTGAACACTGAAGCTTTCTTT. The chain combines TRBV6-2 or TRBV6-3 with TRBJ1-1, with a weak D call TRBD1 (5 bases). Trimming removed 6 bases from V and 0 bases from J, with 17 bases in between. Germline V gives CDR1 MNHEY, CDR2 SVGEGT. The CDR3 has 16 amino acids.